This TCR beta chain was sequenced during a study of vaccination and CD4 T cells after COVID-19. An Oncomine TCR Beta short-read assay was used to sequence the DNA from cultured CD4+ T cells. After culture, CD4+ T cells served as the source for genomic DNA extraction. Each CDR3 protein is one row after TCRdb ran MiXCR on the PCR reads. The table has about 10,000 distinct CDR3 sequences, approximately 53% seen once. Germline V lookup: CDR1 SGHNT, CDR2 YYREEE (reference sequence). Trimming cost V 1 base and J 6 bases, with 16 bases left between them. The CDR3 spans 15 residues. About this clonotype itself: Its antigen is unidentified.

Treatment noted: roughly 11-day PBMC culture with coronavirus spike peptide pools or control peptides (ViraFEST assay). Sequenced: CD4+ T cells from blood, cultured in vitro. The receptor was isolated from a human donor who had recovered from COVID-19. The chain is built from TRBV5-4 and TRBJ1-2, with a weak D call TRBD1 (6 bases). DNA for the CDR3: TGTGCCAGCAGCTTGTCGGGGGGCGTAAGAGATGGCTACACCTTC. Protein: CASSLSGGVRDGYTF.